This T cell receptor (beta chain) was captured in a study of neurological immune-mediated disorders. MiXCR was run by TCRdb on the 5' RACE reads, yielding one entry per CDR3 protein. The sample yields about 30,000 distinct CDR3 sequences, 15% seen once. This clonotype was found many times. CDR1 and CDR2 from the germline V gene are SGHTA and FQGNSA. CDR3 size: 16 residues. V was trimmed by 5 bases and J by 7 bases, leaving 21 bases between them. The chain joins TRBV7-2 to TRBJ2-1; TRBD1 might be the D (7 bases). The sequence came from a man aged 65-85 years in good health. What was sequenced was PBMCs. CDR3 amino acids: CASSPLGGGDTNEQFF. CDR3 bases: TGTGCCAGCAGCCCGCTAGGAGGGGGCGACACTAATGAGCAGTTCTTC. The full variable domain, its missing parts supplied by reference TRBV7-2 and TRBJ2-1, is GAGVSQSPSNKVTEKGKDVELRCDPISGHTALYWYRQSLGQGLEFLIYFQGNSAPDKSGLPSDRFSAERTGGSVSTLTIQRTQQEDSAVYLCASSPLGGGDTNEQFFGPGTRLTVL.